This passage covers 19 T cell receptor beta chains from one sample sequenced in a study of blood T cell repertoires in COVID-19. This table comes from immunoSEQ multiplex PCR, and its TCRdb copy is limited to in-frame clones, with some not included. This repertoire shows some 120,000 clones, around 80% found once; its top ten account for 11%. Material: peripheral blood. The receptor source for this set is a human donor in a cohort sampled during active COVID-19.

This clone was seen a handful of times. The CDR3 coding sequence is TGCGCCAGCAGCCAAGTAGCGGGAGTTGAAAAACTGTTTTTT. Its protein is CASSQVAGVEKLFF. The V call is TRBV4-1, the J call TRBJ1-4; unclear D gene. The germline V gene encodes CDR1 MGHRA and CDR2 YSYEKL. V was pared by 1 base and J by 7 bases, with 10 bases between. The CDR3 sequence is 14 residues long.

The chain links TRBV5-6 to TRBJ1-2; D is perhaps TRBD1 (6 bases). This CDR3 spans 15 amino acids. With 1 base removed from V and 2 bases from J, the gap between germline ends came to 12 bases. Per the germline V gene, CDR1 is SGHDT and CDR2 is YYEEEE. The CDR3 loop reads CASSLYQGRNYGYTF. As DNA, the CDR3 is TGTGCCAGCAGCTTGTATCAGGGGAGAAACTATGGCTACACCTTC. Full variable domain (missing parts from reference TRBV5-6 and TRBJ1-2): DAGVTQSPTHLIKTRGQQVTLRCSPKSGHDTVSWYQQALGQGPQFIFQYYEEEERQRGNFPDRFSGHQFPNYSSELNVNALLLGDSALYLCASSLYQGRNYGYTFGSGTRLTVV.

The V gene is TRBV24-1, the J gene TRBJ2-2, with a tentative D call TRBD2 (6 bases). The CDR3 consists of 15 residues. Germline V CDR1 and CDR2: KGHDR, SFDVKD. The germline V and J ends were trimmed by 4 bases and 2 bases, with 10 bases remaining between them. The CDR3 reads CATSDWDSNTGELFF. The CDR3 DNA is TGTGCCACCAGTGACTGGGACTCTAACACCGGGGAGCTGTTTTTT.

The chain employs TRBV6-5 and TRBJ2-5; D not certain. This CDR3 comprises 15 residues. Germline CDR1 and CDR2: MNHEY and SVGAGI. Trimming stripped 0 bases from V and 2 bases from J, with 10 bases between. CDR3 in amino acids: CASSYSQSRQETQYF. CDR3 sequence (DNA): TGTGCCAGCAGTTACTCTCAGTCCCGACAAGAGACCCAGTACTTC.

In DNA form, the CDR3 reads TGTGCCAGCAGCTTGGAACTAGCGGGGGGGCGGGAGCAGTTCTTC. Its translation: CASSLELAGGREQFF. The rearrangement links TRBV5-4 to TRBJ2-1, with 13 bases identical to TRBD2. This CDR3 comprises 15 residues. Germline CDR1 is SGHNT and CDR2 is YYREEE (reference sequence). The trim removed 0 bases at V and 10 bases at J, leaving 4 bases unmatched.

This clone was seen only once. This CDR3 reads CASSQMTGAPYGYTF. In DNA, the CDR3 is TGTGCCAGCAGCCAAATGACAGGGGCACCCTATGGCTACACCTTC. This chain uses TRBV3-1 (or the pseudogene TRBV3-2) with TRBJ1-2; 8 bases match TRBD1. This CDR3 is built from 15 residues. CDR1 and CDR2 (germline): LGHDT, YNNKEL (reference sequence). V shed 2 bases and J 4 bases; nucleotides not matched to a gene: 6.

The rearrangement uses TRBV6-6 and TRBJ1-5; D not resolved. V was pared by 6 bases and J by 5 bases, with 8 bases between. The CDR3 consists of 12 residues. Per germline, CDR1 MNHNY and CDR2 SVGAGI (reference sequence). CDR3 loop: CASRMRDQPQHF. In DNA form, the CDR3 reads TGTGCCAGCAGGATGAGGGATCAGCCCCAGCATTTT.

The chain is built from TRBV19 and TRBJ1-2; 8 nucleotides agree with TRBD1. The CDR3 totals 15 residues. The J segment lost 4 bases and the V segment lost 1 base, leaving 5 bases of the junction unmatched. From germline, CDR1 is LNHDA and CDR2 SQIVND (reference sequence). The CDR3 DNA is TGTGCCAGTAGTATAGCGCGGACAGGGAGCTATGGCTACACCTTC. Its translation: CASSIARTGSYGYTF.

The genes are TRBV5-5 and TRBJ2-7; D is perhaps TRBD1 (6 bases). In germline, CDR1 is SGHKS, CDR2 YYEKEE (reference sequence). V was trimmed by 4 bases and J by 3 bases, leaving 14 bases between them. This CDR3 contains 14 residues. The CDR3 DNA is TGTGCCAGCAGCCCGTACCGGGACAACTACGAGCAGTACTTC. It is translated as CASSPYRDNYEQYF.

This clone was detected only a few times. The gene calls are TRBV15 and TRBJ2-3; no clear D gene. Trimming took off 0 bases at V and 6 bases at J, with 7 bases between the two ends. The CDR3 consists of 13 residues. Germline-derived CDR1 and CDR2 are LNHNV and YYDKDF (reference sequence). The CDR3 protein is CATSREALDTQYF. The DNA of the CDR3 is TGTGCCACCAGCAGAGAGGCCCTTGATACGCAGTATTTT.

This clone was recorded only once. The genes are TRBV10-2 and TRBJ2-5; 11 nucleotides line up with TRBD2. The junction had 7 bases not matched to a gene; V was cut back by 3 bases and J by 4 bases. CDR1 is WSHSY and CDR2 is SAAADI in the germline V gene. This CDR3 comprises 16 residues. DNA for the CDR3: TGCGCCAGCAGTGACCCAGTTAGCGGGGGGGGAGAGACCCAGTACTTC. Translating it yields CASSDPVSGGGETQYF.

This chain uses TRBV10-3 with TRBJ2-7; D perhaps matches TRBD2 (5 bases). Germline-derived CDR1 and CDR2 are ENHRY and SYGVKD. The CDR3 contains 15 residues. V was cut by 0 bases and J by 3 bases, with 12 bases left in between. The CDR3 DNA is TGTGCCATCAGTGAGTCGAGGGAAGCGTTCTACGAGCAGTACTTC. Translation gives CAISESREAFYEQYF.

The V and J genes are TRBV11-2 and TRBJ2-5; possible D gene TRBD2, 6 bases. V was clipped by 3 bases and J by 9 bases, with 17 bases between them. The CDR3 sequence is 14 residues long. The V gene's germline CDR1 is SGHAT and CDR2 FQNNGV. CDR3 in amino acids: CASSLDTTSGAQYF. The CDR3 bases are TGTGCCAGCAGCTTGGATACTACCTCGGGGGCCCAGTACTTC. Full variable domain (missing parts from reference TRBV11-2 and TRBJ2-5): EAGVAQSPRYKIIEKRQSVAFWCNPISGHATLYWYQQILGQGPKLLIQFQNNGVVDDSQLPKDRFSAERLKGVDSTLKIQPAKLEDSAVYLCASSLDTTSGAQYFGPGTRLLVL.

This clone was counted a few times. This chain uses TRBV2 with TRBJ2-7; 7 nucleotides agree with TRBD1. CDR3 size: 14 residues. Germline trimming cut 5 bases from V and 4 bases from J; bases unmatched to any gene: 8. The germline V gene has CDR1 SNHLY and CDR2 FYNNEI. CDR3 sequence (DNA): TGTGCCAGCAGTCGACAGGGTTCACGTTACGAGCAGTACTTC. It translates to CASSRQGSRYEQYF.

J is TRBJ2-7 and V is TRBV30, with TRBD1 as a possible D gene (6 bases). The germline V gene has CDR1 GTSNPN and CDR2 SVGIG (reference sequence). This CDR3 has 12 residues. Trimming shortened V by 1 base and J by 7 bases, and 11 bases separated the two germline ends. The CDR3 DNA reads TGTGCCTGGAGTGATGGGACACGGGAGCAGTACTTC. Its translation is CAWSDGTREQYF. Drawing the rest from reference TRBV30 and TRBJ2-7, the complete variable domain is SQTIHQWPATLVQPVGSPLSLECTVEGTSNPNLYWYRQAAGRGLQLLFYSVGIGQISSEVPQNLSASRPQDRQFILSSKKLLLSDSGFYLCAWSDGTREQYFGPGTRLTVT.

This chain uses TRBV9 with TRBJ1-3; no clear D gene. Germline V lookup: CDR1 SGDLS, CDR2 YYNGEE. Trimming shortened V by 0 bases and J by 8 bases, and 15 bases separated the two germline ends. The CDR3 is 15 amino acids. Here the CDR3 reads CASSVDGGGLDTIYF. The CDR3 DNA sequence: TGTGCCAGCAGCGTAGACGGTGGAGGGCTGGACACCATATATTTT.

V and J are TRBV20-1 and TRBJ1-1, with D hard to call. This CDR3 comprises 11 residues. V dropped 6 bases and J dropped 8 bases, with 13 bases sitting between them. Per the germline V gene, CDR1 is DFQATT and CDR2 is SNEGSKA (reference sequence). CDR3 DNA sequence: TGCAGTGCGAGGAGGCGGAAAGAAGCTTTCTTT. Its translation: CSARRRKEAFF.

Written as DNA, the CDR3 is TGTGCCAGCAGTCCATGGGGGGGCATGAACACTGAAGCTTTCTTT. Translated: CASSPWGGMNTEAFF. The chain employs TRBV27 and TRBJ1-1; possibly TRBD1 for D (6 bases). Germline V gives CDR1 MNHEY, CDR2 SMNVEV (reference sequence). Between the trimmed V and J ends, which lost 5 bases and 0 bases, there was a span of 13 bases. The CDR3 is made up of 15 amino acids.

The chain uses TRBV19 and TRBJ1-5, with 11 bases matching TRBD1. The junction had 9 bases not matched to a gene; V was cut back by 5 bases and J by 6 bases. Germline loops: CDR1 LNHDA, CDR2 SQIVND (reference sequence). The CDR3 consists of 16 residues. The CDR3 nucleotides are TGTGCCAGTAGTCCCTGGACAGGGGGCGCTGGTCAGCCCCAGCATTTT. Amino acid sequence: CASSPWTGGAGQPQHF.